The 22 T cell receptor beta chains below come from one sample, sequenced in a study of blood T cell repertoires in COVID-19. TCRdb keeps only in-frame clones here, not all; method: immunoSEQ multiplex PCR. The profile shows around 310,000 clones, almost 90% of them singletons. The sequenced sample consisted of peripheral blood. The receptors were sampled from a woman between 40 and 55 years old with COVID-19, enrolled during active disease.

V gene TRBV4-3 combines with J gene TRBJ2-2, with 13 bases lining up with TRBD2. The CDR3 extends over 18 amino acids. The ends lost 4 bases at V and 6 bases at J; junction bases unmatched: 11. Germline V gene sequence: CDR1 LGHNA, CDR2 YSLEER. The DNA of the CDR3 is TGCGCCAGCAGCCGGTTACTGGGACTAGCGGGGTTTCCCGGGGAGCTGTTTTTT. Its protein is CASSRLLGLAGFPGELFF.

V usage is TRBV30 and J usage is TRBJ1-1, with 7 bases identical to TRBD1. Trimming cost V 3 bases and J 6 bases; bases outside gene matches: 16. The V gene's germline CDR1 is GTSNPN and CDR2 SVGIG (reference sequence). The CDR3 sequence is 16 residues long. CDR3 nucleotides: TGTGCCTGGAGCCGGACAGGACCCACTCCCTGGCCTGAAGCTTTCTTT. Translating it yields CAWSRTGPTPWPEAFF.

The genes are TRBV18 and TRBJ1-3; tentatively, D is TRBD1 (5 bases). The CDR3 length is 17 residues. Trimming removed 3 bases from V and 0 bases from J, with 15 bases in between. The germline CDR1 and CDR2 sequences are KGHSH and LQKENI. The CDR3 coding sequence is TGTGCCAGCTCACCCCTATTGGGGGGAAACTCTGGAAACACCATATATTTT. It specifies CASSPLLGGNSGNTIYF.

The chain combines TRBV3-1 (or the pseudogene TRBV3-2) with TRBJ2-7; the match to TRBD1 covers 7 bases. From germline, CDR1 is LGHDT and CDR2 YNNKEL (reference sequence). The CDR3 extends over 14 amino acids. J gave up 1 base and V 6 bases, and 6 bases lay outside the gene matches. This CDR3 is CASSDRASSYEQYF. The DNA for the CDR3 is TGTGCCAGCAGTGACAGGGCTTCTTCCTACGAGCAGTACTTC.

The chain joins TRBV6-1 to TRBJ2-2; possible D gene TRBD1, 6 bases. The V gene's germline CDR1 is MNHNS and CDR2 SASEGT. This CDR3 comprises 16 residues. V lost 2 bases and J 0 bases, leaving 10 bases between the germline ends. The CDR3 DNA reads TGTGCCAGCAGTGAATTTGCAGGGGCGAACACCGGGGAGCTGTTTTTT. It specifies CASSEFAGANTGELFF.

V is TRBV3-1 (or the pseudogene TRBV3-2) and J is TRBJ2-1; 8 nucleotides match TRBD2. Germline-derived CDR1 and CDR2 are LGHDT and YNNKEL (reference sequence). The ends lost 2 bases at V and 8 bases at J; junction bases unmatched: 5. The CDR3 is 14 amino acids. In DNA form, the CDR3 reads TGTGCCAGCAGCCAACTCGGGAGGGCGTATGAGCAGTTCTTC. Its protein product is CASSQLGRAYEQFF.

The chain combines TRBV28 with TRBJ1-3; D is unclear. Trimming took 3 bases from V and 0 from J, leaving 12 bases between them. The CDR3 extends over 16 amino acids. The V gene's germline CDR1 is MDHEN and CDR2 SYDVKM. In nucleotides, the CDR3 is TGTGCCAGCAGTTTGACATCCCCTCTCTCTGGAAACACCATATATTTT. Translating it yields CASSLTSPLSGNTIYF.

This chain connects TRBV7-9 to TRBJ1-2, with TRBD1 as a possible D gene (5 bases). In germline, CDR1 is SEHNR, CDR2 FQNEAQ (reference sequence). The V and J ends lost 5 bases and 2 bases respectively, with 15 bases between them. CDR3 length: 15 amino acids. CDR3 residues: CASSQGGSPNYGYTF. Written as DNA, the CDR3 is TGTGCCAGCAGCCAGGGAGGGAGCCCGAACTATGGCTACACCTTC.

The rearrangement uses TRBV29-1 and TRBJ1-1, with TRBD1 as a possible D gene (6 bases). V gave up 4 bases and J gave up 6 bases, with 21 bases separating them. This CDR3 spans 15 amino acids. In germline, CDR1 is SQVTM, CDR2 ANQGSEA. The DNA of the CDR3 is TGCAGCGTTGCCCGGGGAGGGGGGGATGATGCTGAAGCTTTCTTT. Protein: CSVARGGGDDAEAFF.

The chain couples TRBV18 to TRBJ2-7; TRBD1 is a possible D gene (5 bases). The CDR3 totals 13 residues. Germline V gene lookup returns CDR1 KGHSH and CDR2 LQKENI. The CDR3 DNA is TGTGCCAGCTCATCCACGAAAGGGGTTGATCAAATCGTC. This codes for CASSSTKGVDQIV.

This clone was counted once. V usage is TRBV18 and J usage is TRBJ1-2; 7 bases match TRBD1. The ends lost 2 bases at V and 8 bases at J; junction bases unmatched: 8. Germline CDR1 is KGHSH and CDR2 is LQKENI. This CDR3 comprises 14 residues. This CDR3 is CASSPGQDQGGYTF. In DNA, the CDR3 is TGTGCCAGCTCACCAGGACAGGACCAGGGGGGCTACACCTTC.

The CDR3 spells CASSPTVGNTEAFF. In DNA, the CDR3 is TGCGCCAGCAGCCCGACAGTCGGGAACACTGAAGCTTTCTTT. This sequence joins TRBV5-1 and TRBJ1-1; weak D call: TRBD1 (5 bases). The CDR3 covers 14 residues. Germline V gene data show CDR1 as SGHRS and CDR2 as YFSETQ. Trimming removed 4 bases at V and 1 base at J, with 11 bases between.

CDR3 region: CAWSPGQGNTIYF. Written as DNA, the CDR3 is TGTGCCTGGAGTCCGGGACAGGGAAACACCATATATTTT. The chain carries TRBV30 and TRBJ1-3; 7 bases agree with TRBD1. The CDR3 is 13 residues long. The V and J ends lost 2 bases and 4 bases, in that order; junction bases with no gene match: 2. CDR1 and CDR2 (germline): GTSNPN, SVGIG (reference sequence).

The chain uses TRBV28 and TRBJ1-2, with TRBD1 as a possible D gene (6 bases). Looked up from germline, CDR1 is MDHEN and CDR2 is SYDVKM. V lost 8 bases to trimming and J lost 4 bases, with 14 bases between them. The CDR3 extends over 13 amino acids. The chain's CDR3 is CASVRGGGYGYTF. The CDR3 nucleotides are TGTGCCAGCGTTCGAGGGGGGGGCTATGGCTACACCTTC.

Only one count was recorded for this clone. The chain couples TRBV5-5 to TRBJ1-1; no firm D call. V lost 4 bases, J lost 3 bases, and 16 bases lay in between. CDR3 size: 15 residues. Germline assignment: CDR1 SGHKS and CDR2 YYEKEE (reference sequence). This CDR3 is CASSPAESGYTEAFF. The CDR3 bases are TGTGCCAGCAGCCCCGCTGAGTCAGGATACACTGAAGCTTTCTTT.

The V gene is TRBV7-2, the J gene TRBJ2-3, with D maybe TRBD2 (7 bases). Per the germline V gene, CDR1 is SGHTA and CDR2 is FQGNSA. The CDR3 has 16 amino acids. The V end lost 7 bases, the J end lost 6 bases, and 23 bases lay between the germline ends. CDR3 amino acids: CASTYDLGGPGDTQYF. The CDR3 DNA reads TGTGCCAGCACCTACGACCTCGGGGGGCCGGGGGATACGCAGTATTTT.

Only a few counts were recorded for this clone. CDR3: CASSQDVGERGSAYNSPLHF. The CDR3 nucleotides read TGCGCCAGCAGCCAAGATGTGGGTGAGAGGGGGAGCGCCTATAATTCACCCCTCCACTTT. The chain has TRBV4-1 and TRBJ1-6; a possible D gene is TRBD1 (6 bases). This CDR3 contains 20 residues. With 0 bases removed from V and 2 bases from J, the gap between germline ends came to 20 bases. Germline-derived CDR1 and CDR2 are MGHRA and YSYEKL.

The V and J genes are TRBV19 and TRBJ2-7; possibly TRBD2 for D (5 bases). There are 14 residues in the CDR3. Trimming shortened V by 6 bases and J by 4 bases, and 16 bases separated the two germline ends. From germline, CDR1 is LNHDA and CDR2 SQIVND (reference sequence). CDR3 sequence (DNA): TGTGCCAGTAGCCTCAACCGGGATCTTTACGAGCAGTACTTC. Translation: CASSLNRDLYEQYF.

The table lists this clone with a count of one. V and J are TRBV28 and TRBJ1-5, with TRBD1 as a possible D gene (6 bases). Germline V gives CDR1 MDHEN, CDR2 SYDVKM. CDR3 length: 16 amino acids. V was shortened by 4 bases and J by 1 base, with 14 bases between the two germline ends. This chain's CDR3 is CASSSGVGRSNQPQHF. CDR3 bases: TGTGCCAGCAGTTCAGGGGTAGGGCGGAGCAATCAGCCCCAGCATTTT.

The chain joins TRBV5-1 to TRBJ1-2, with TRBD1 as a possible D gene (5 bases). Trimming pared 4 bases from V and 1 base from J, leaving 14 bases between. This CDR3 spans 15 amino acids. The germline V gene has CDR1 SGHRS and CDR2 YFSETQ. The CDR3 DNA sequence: TGCGCCAGCAGCGCGGGGCAGGGAGATAACTATGGCTACACCTTC. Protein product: CASSAGQGDNYGYTF.

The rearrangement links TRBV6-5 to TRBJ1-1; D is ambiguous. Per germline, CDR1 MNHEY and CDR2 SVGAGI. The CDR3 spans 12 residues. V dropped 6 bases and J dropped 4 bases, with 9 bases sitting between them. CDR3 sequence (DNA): TGTGCCAGCAGCTCCCGCGCCACTGAAGCTTTCTTT. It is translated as CASSSRATEAFF.

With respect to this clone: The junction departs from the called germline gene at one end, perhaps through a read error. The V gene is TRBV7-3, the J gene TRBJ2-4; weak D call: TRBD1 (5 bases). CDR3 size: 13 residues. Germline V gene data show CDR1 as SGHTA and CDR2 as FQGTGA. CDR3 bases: TGTGCCAGCAGCTTATCGCCTAAGGGGCCTAGGGACTTC. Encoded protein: CASSLSPKGPRDF.